Listed below are T cell receptor beta chains from one sample, sequenced in a study of cytomegalovirus exposure and HLA in healthy donors. Assay: immunoSEQ multiplex PCR; the TCRdb copy retains only in-frame clones and omits some. The sample has about 180,000 clones, more than 75% seen once. Material: PBMCs. Receptor source: a man aged 35 to 55 in good health and CMV-seronegative. CDR3s include the opening cysteine and the closing phenylalanine or tryptophan. Fields, in order: CDR3 protein, V gene.

CDR3 protein: CASSPRGGGQGPGANVLTF
V gene: TRBV11-2

CDR3 protein: CASSYSGGPGEQFF
V gene: TRBV5-1

CDR3 protein: CATCLDRGNQPQHF
V gene: TRBV6-1

CDR3 protein: CASSDGGSGQPQHF
V gene: TRBV6-5

CDR3 protein: CASSEAGTGDRYEQFF
V gene: TRBV25-1

CDR3 protein: CASSLVSGRVSYEQYF
V gene: TRBV5-1

CDR3 protein: CASSAHAGPTDTQYF
V gene: TRBV2

CDR3 protein: CASSRGLAGVVGEQFF
V gene: TRBV7-9

CDR3 protein: CAWNRGINTEAFF
V gene: TRBV30

CDR3 protein: CASGTGGGYEQYF
V gene: TRBV5-1

CDR3 protein: CASNEGQGSLTDTQYF
V gene: TRBV9

CDR3 protein: CASSQDPARGGEQFF
V gene: TRBV7-2

CDR3 protein: CASSAQQGFNQPQHF
V gene: TRBV7-2

CDR3 protein: CASSMGLAGGRDTQYF
V gene: TRBV7-3

CDR3 protein: CASTPYSWDRYSGNTIYF
V gene: TRBV28

CDR3 protein: CASSPGQGTQPQHF
V gene: TRBV6-5

CDR3 protein: CASSVVGGSTDTQYF
V gene: TRBV9

CDR3 protein: CASNNRLAPTYEQYF
V gene: TRBV13

CDR3 protein: CASSLTSGGFYGYTF
V gene: TRBV7-8

CDR3 protein: CASSPQGQTLTNTEAFF
V gene: TRBV7-9

CDR3 protein: CASSPPGTSGKDEQYF
V gene: TRBV5-4

CDR3 protein: CASSSIGADTQYF
V gene: TRBV7-3

CDR3 protein: CASSSLGLSGNTIYF
V gene: TRBV5-1

CDR3 protein: CASSLEYAGDTQYF
V gene: TRBV7-2

CDR3 protein: CASSSNRGAGELFF
V gene: TRBV5-6

CDR3 protein: CASCLTGELFFTEAFF
V gene: TRBV28